Listed below are T cell receptor beta chains from one sample, sequenced in a study of cytomegalovirus exposure and HLA in healthy donors. The protocol was immunoSEQ multiplex PCR, while the TCRdb copy is restricted to in-frame clones and leaves out a portion. The sample lists 200,000 to 250,000 clones, 83% occurring once. Sequenced material: PBMCs. The receptor source for this set is a young woman in good health and CMV-seronegative. The CDR3 runs from the conserved cysteine through the conserved F or W. The D gene is left open where the match is weak. Part of the rows lack a size; the others show once, few, many or a class for expanded clones.

abundance | d_gene | j_gene | v_gene | CDR3aa | CDR3nt
- | TRBD1 | TRBJ1-1 | TRBV6-5 | CASSRDRAGNTEAFF | TGTGCCAGCAGCCGGGACAGGGCGGGGAACACTGAAGCTTTCTTT
once | - | TRBJ2-7 | TRBV11-2 | CASSFFSGRTDLHEQYF | TGTGCCAGCAGCTTTTTCTCCGGACGGACGGACCTCCACGAGCAGTACTTC
- | TRBD1 | TRBJ1-2 | TRBV29-1 | CSVEGRPTGEAYGYTF | TGCAGCGTTGAAGGCCGACCGACAGGGGAGGCCTATGGCTACACCTTC
- | - | TRBJ1-1 | TRBV29-1 | CSVERGYTEAFF | TGCAGCGTTGAACGGGGGTACACTGAAGCTTTCTTT
- | - | TRBJ2-1 | TRBV5-1 | CASSLDSPPKYEQFF | TGCGCCAGCAGCTTGGATTCACCACCAAAATATGAGCAGTTCTTC
few | - | TRBJ2-2 | TRBV19 | CASSIPGFPGELFF | TGTGCCAGTAGTATCCCCGGTTTCCCCGGGGAGCTGTTTTTT
- | TRBD1 | TRBJ2-7 | TRBV5-1 | CASSPRQGFSVRNYEQYF | TGCGCCAGCAGCCCCCGACAGGGGTTCAGCGTACGGAACTACGAGCAGTACTTC
- | - | TRBJ2-5 | TRBV4-1 | CASSQDGRGETQYF | TGCGCCAGCAGCCAAGATGGCCGGGGGGAGACCCAGTACTTC
- | - | TRBJ1-6 | TRBV5-1 | CASSLVGRSDSPLHF | TGCGCCAGCAGCTTGGTCGGGAGATCGGATTCACCCCTCCACTTT
- | - | TRBJ1-1 | TRBV7-8 | CASSLGAWGTEAFF | TGTGCCAGCAGCTTAGGGGCCTGGGGGACTGAAGCTTTCTTT
once | - | TRBJ2-5 | TRBV11-1 | CASSSDRTQYF | TGTGCCAGCAGCTCGGACAGGACCCAGTACTTC
- | - | TRBJ2-5 | TRBV5-1 | CASSRGEETQYF | TGCGCCAGCTCGAGAGGGGAAGAGACCCAGTACTTC
- | TRBD2 | TRBJ2-1 | TRBV30 | CAWSVPASGGNEQFF | TGTGCCTGGAGTGTACCGGCTAGCGGGGGAAATGAGCAGTTCTTC
- | TRBD2 | TRBJ2-5 | TRBV6-1 | CASSDRGLAGQETQYF | TGTGCCAGCAGTGACCGGGGACTAGCGGGGCAAGAGACCCAGTACTTC
- | - | TRBJ1-5 | TRBV28 | CAICGTGNQPQHF | TGTGCCATTTGCGGGACCGGCAATCAGCCCCAGCATTTT
- | - | TRBJ2-7 | TRBV19 | CASSTKPGPGTYEQYF | TGTGCCAGTAGTACAAAACCGGGACCGGGGACCTACGAGCAGTACTTC
- | - | TRBJ2-1 | TRBV27 | CASSLGTEQFF | TGTGCCAGCAGTTTAGGGACTGAGCAGTTCTTC
- | - | TRBJ2-5 | TRBV28 | CASSLGGSQYF | TGTGCCAGCAGTTTAGGAGGGTCCCAGTACTTC
- | TRBD1 | TRBJ2-7 | TRBV27 | CASSLQGRYEQYF | TGTGCCAGCAGTCTACAGGGGCGCTACGAGCAGTACTTC
- | TRBD2 | TRBJ2-1 | TRBV5-1 | CASSPASGGYNEQFF | TGCGCCAGCAGCCCGGCTAGCGGGGGCTACAATGAGCAGTTCTTC
- | - | TRBJ1-5 | TRBV6-1 | CASRHPDSNQPQHF | TGTGCCAGCAGACATCCAGATAGCAATCAGCCCCAGCATTTT
- | - | TRBJ1-1 | TRBV5-1 | CASSLERGVTEAFF | TGCGCCAGCAGCTTGGAGCGAGGGGTCACTGAAGCTTTCTTT